This T cell receptor beta chain was observed in a study of OX40 agonist ivuxolimab in advanced cancers. Study-level findings and limits: Patients with a partial response at 0.1-3.0 mg/kg had among the lowest clonal expansion. Circulating CD4+ and CD8+ T cells showed clonal expansion by week 6 at 0.1 to 3.0 mg/kg.

This clone appeared once. Its antigen remains unknown. The data were produced by immunoSEQ multiplex PCR, yet TCRdb's version contains in-frame clones alone and is incomplete. The table records more than 50,000 clones, 87% of them present only once. The sequence was collected from an adult with an advanced solid tumor such as melanoma, head and neck, liver or kidney cancer. The sequencing used CD4+ or CD8+ T cells sorted from blood, collected in a trial of the OX40 agonist ivuxolimab.

The CDR3, as DNA: TGTGCCAGCCTGTCGGCAGGCTATTCAATCTATGGCTACACCTTC. Translating it yields CASLSAGYSIYGYTF. The rearrangement links TRBV19 to TRBJ1-2; D is unresolved. The CDR3 consists of 15 residues. Deletions cut 9 bases from V and 4 bases from J, with 21 bases between. Germline V gene data show CDR1 as LNHDA and CDR2 as SQIVND (reference sequence). The full variable domain, its missing parts supplied by reference TRBV19 and TRBJ1-2, is DGGITQSPKYLFRKEGQNVTLSCEQNLNHDAMYWYRQDPGQGLRLIYYSQIVNDFQKGDIAEGYSVSREKKESFPLTVTSAQKNPTAFYLCASLSAGYSIYGYTFGSGTRLTVV.